Each of the 26 T cell receptor beta chains below was sequenced from the same sample in a study of regulatory T cells in long-lasting Graves disease. Combining iRepertoire HTBI primers with Arm-PCR of CDR3 regions, the authors built TCR beta libraries. TCRdb recomputed calls from the multiplex PCR reads with MiXCR, one row per CDR3 protein. The sample records about 350,000 distinct CDR3 sequences, about a sixth being singletons. The sample's time point: newly diagnosed GD, antithyroid drugs for less than 3 months. Extracted RNA from PBMCs served as the source of the TCR library. This sample also appeared in a second study, on T cells in Graves' hyperthyroidism and ophthalmopathy.

The material sequenced was peripheral blood mononuclear cells (PBMCs), taken at new diagnosis, from a patient treated with antithyroid drugs. These receptors were collected from a man aged 35 to 55 with Graves disease.

This clonotype has a count of ten or more. Relative to the germline gene, one junction end is altered; a read error may explain this. The V and J genes are TRBV10-3 and TRBJ2-5, with D possibly matching TRBD2 (5 bases). CDR1 is ENHRY, CDR2 SYGVKD, per germline. CDR3 length equals 14 residues. As DNA, the CDR3 is TGTGCCATCAATGAGGGAACCTCCCCGGAGACCCAGTACTTC. Translated, it gives CAINEGTSPETQYF.

The table lists this clonotype with many counts. The chain combines TRBV4-2 with TRBJ2-7, with 8 bases aligning to TRBD1. The V and J ends lost 0 bases and 1 base, in that order; junction bases with no gene match: 2. Germline-derived CDR1 and CDR2 are LGHNA and YNFKEQ. This CDR3 has 15 residues. This CDR3 is CASSQERTGSYEQYF. CDR3 DNA sequence: TGTGCCAGCAGCCAAGAAAGGACAGGGTCCTACGAGCAGTACTTC.

This clonotype has a count of ten or more. The gene calls are TRBV29-1 and TRBJ2-4; no firm D call. CDR3 size: 13 residues. CDR1 SQVTM and CDR2 ANQGSEA come from the germline V gene. V gave up 2 bases and J gave up 3 bases, with 8 bases separating them. The CDR3, as DNA: TGCAGCGTTGAATCCTTGGGCAAAAACATTCAGTACTTC. Amino acids: CSVESLGKNIQYF.

This clonotype has only a few counts. This sequence joins TRBV4-1 and TRBJ2-3; 11 bases fit TRBD1. V shed 1 base, J shed 2 bases, and the junction held 5 bases outside the gene matches. This CDR3 contains 17 residues. Germline V CDR1 and CDR2: MGHRA, YSYEKL. The CDR3 DNA reads TGCGCCAGCAGCCAAGTTGGGACAGGGGGTTTCACAGATACGCAGTATTTT. Translated: CASSQVGTGGFTDTQYF.

The table lists this clonotype with many counts. The genes are TRBV4-2 and TRBJ2-7; D may be TRBD2 (6 bases). V was cut by 1 base and J by 3 bases, with 10 bases left in between. The CDR3 is 14 amino acids. In germline, CDR1 is LGHNA, CDR2 YNFKEQ. The CDR3 loop reads CASSQAGGDYEQYF. As DNA, the CDR3 is TGTGCCAGCAGCCAAGCCGGGGGTGACTACGAGCAGTACTTC.

Ten or more counts support this clonotype. This rearrangement joins TRBV6-2 or TRBV6-3 to TRBJ2-1; D remains ambiguous. V lost 7 bases and J 0 bases, leaving 10 bases between the germline ends. CDR1 is MNHEY and CDR2 is SVGEGT in the germline V gene. The length of the CDR3 is 14 residues. CDR3 residues: CASNDWSSYNEQFF. The DNA of the CDR3 is TGTGCCAGCAACGACTGGAGCTCCTACAATGAGCAGTTCTTC.

At least ten counts were recorded for this clonotype. The chain is built from TRBV5-1 and TRBJ2-7; 10 bases map to TRBD1. V trimming: 7 bases; J trimming: 5 bases; junction bases outside the gene matches: 6. This CDR3 contains 13 residues. Germline lookup yields CDR1 SGHRS and CDR2 YFSETQ. The CDR3 nucleotides are TGCGCCAGCCAGGGGACAGGGGAGGACGAGCAGTACTTC. It specifies CASQGTGEDEQYF. Full variable domain (outside the CDR3, taken from reference TRBV5-1 and TRBJ2-7): KAGVTQTPRYLIKTRGQQVTLSCSPISGHRSVSWYQQTPGQGLQFLFEYFSETQRNKGNFPGRFSGRQFSNSRSEMNVSTLELGDSALYLCASQGTGEDEQYFGPGTRLTVT.

This sequence joins TRBV12-3 or TRBV12-4 and TRBJ2-1; D perhaps matches TRBD2 (5 bases). The CDR3 covers 15 residues. Trimming removed 5 bases from V and 8 bases from J, with 19 bases in between. In nucleotides, the CDR3 is TGTGCCAGCAGTCTTGGGGAGATGGAAGGGTATGAGCAGTTCTTC. It encodes CASSLGEMEGYEQFF.

The sample holds many counts of this clonotype. The chain combines TRBV7-2 with TRBJ1-6; D may be TRBD1 (5 bases). The V and J ends lost 0 bases and 0 bases respectively, with 12 bases between them. The CDR3 runs 18 residues. CDR1 and CDR2 (germline): SGHTA, FQGNSA. The CDR3 here is CASSLAAGTSSYNSPLHF. The CDR3 DNA is TGTGCCAGCAGCTTAGCCGCGGGGACGAGCTCCTATAATTCACCCCTCCACTTT.

This clonotype was seen repeatedly, ten times or more. V usage is TRBV2 and J usage is TRBJ1-4, with D unresolved. Germline V lookup: CDR1 SNHLY, CDR2 FYNNEI. This CDR3 contains 13 residues. Trimming cost V 3 bases and J 7 bases, with 9 bases left between them. The CDR3 loop reads CASSEGLGEKLFF. The CDR3 DNA reads as TGTGCCAGCAGTGAGGGGTTAGGTGAAAAACTGTTTTTT. The full variable domain, completed using reference TRBV2 and TRBJ1-4, is EPEVTQTPSHQVTQMGQEVILRCVPISNHLYFYWYRQILGQKVEFLVSFYNNEISEKSEIFDDQFSVERPDGSNFTLKIRSTKLEDSAMYFCASSEGLGEKLFFGSGTQLSVL.

This clonotype was recorded many times. The chain recombines TRBV7-2 with TRBJ2-7; 7 positions agree with TRBD1. This CDR3 spans 14 amino acids. Germline CDR1 and CDR2: SGHTA and FQGNSA. V trimming: 5 bases; J trimming: 3 bases; junction bases outside the gene matches: 7. The CDR3 loop is CASSLGAGGYEQYF. CDR3 sequence (DNA): TGTGCCAGCAGCCTAGGGGCAGGGGGCTACGAGCAGTACTTC.

V and J are TRBV19 and TRBJ1-6, with 7 bases matching TRBD1. Per germline, CDR1 LNHDA and CDR2 SQIVND (reference sequence). Losses at the gene ends were 8 bases for V and 7 bases for J; bases not matched to a gene: 8. This CDR3 region has 14 residues. The CDR3 sequence is CASRTPGQNSPLHF. CDR3 nucleotide sequence: TGTGCCAGTCGAACTCCGGGACAGAATTCACCCCTCCACTTT.

The sample holds a few counts of this clonotype. The V call is TRBV28, the J call TRBJ2-7; TRBD1 matches at 12 bases. Germline trimming cut 4 bases from V and 6 bases from J; bases unmatched to any gene: 7. The germline V gene encodes CDR1 MDHEN and CDR2 SYDVKM. The CDR3 covers 15 residues. The CDR3 protein is CASSYMGTGGGEQYF. In DNA, the CDR3 is TGTGCCAGCAGTTACATGGGGACAGGGGGCGGCGAGCAGTACTTC.

The chain joins TRBV7-6 to TRBJ1-6, with D hard to call. V lost 1 base to trimming and J lost 10 bases, with 14 bases between them. Germline loops: CDR1 SGHVS, CDR2 FNYEAQ. CDR3 length: 15 amino acids. The CDR3 bases are TGTGCCAGCAGCTTAGGAGGAGGGAGGGCCTCACCCCTCCACTTT. It is translated as CASSLGGGRASPLHF.

As concerns this clonotype: An end of the junction does not agree with germline; a read error may underlie this. The J gene is TRBJ1-3, the V gene TRBV2; D gene unclear. Germline assignment: CDR1 SNHLY and CDR2 FYNNEI. The CDR3 length is 13 residues. This chain's CDR3 is CASSRGSGSTIYF. Written as DNA, the CDR3 is TGTGCCAGCAGTCGGGGTTCAGGAAGCACCATATATTTT.

The chain is built from TRBV20-1 and TRBJ2-1; D gene uncertain. The CDR3 has 14 residues. V lost 3 bases to trimming and J lost 3 bases, with 12 bases between them. The germline V gene has CDR1 DFQATT and CDR2 SNEGSKA (reference sequence). CDR3 nucleotides: TGCAGTGCTAGTCCCGAGGTTTTCTACAATGAGCAGTTCTTC. Translating gives CSASPEVFYNEQFF.

This clonotype was seen ten or more times. The chain employs TRBV6-1 and TRBJ1-2; TRBD1 is a possible D gene (5 bases). Trimming took off 6 bases at V and 8 bases at J, with 16 bases between the two ends. The CDR3 spans 13 residues. Germline loops: CDR1 MNHNS, CDR2 SASEGT. CDR3 region: CASSTGGWGGYTF. CDR3 in DNA: TGTGCCAGCAGCACCGGGGGGTGGGGCGGCTACACCTTC.

This clonotype was recorded at least ten times. The chain recombines TRBV12-3 or TRBV12-4 with TRBJ2-6, with 11 bases that match TRBD2. V lost 7 bases to trimming and J lost 3 bases; unmatched junction nucleotides: 8. This CDR3 spans 17 amino acids. CDR3 in amino acids: CASNLLAGEVGANVLTF. Here the CDR3 DNA reads TGTGCCAGCAATCTACTAGCGGGGGAAGTTGGGGCCAACGTCCTGACTTTC.

As to this clonotype: A read error may be the cause here, since a much bigger clone is one base away. V and J are TRBV6-9 and TRBJ1-1; D uncertain. CDR3 size: 13 residues. Germline loops: CDR1 MNHGY, CDR2 SVAAGI. The CDR3 protein is CASSYSGGTEVFF. The CDR3, as DNA: TGTGCCAGCAGTTACTCTGGAGGAACTGAAGTTTTCTTT.

This clonotype was detected ten times or more. V usage is TRBV18 and J usage is TRBJ2-7, with a tentative D call TRBD1 (6 bases). Trimming took off 8 bases at V and 1 base at J, with 21 bases between the two ends. The CDR3 has 16 amino acids. Germline V gene data show CDR1 as KGHSH and CDR2 as LQKENI. CDR3 region: CASARSGAGASYEQYF. The CDR3 region has the DNA TGTGCCAGCGCCCGGTCCGGGGCAGGGGCGTCCTACGAGCAGTACTTC.

Ten or more counts support this clonotype. DNA of the CDR3: TGTGCCAGCAGAGAGATAGGGAACACTGAAGCTTTCTTT. This codes for CASREIGNTEAFF. The J gene is TRBJ1-1, the V gene TRBV6-2 or TRBV6-3, with D unclear. Looked up from germline, CDR1 is MNHEY and CDR2 is SVGEGT. The CDR3 loop spans 13 amino acids. The V end was cut by 6 bases, the J end by 1 base, with 9 bases between.

This clonotype was found many times. The chain couples TRBV6-5 to TRBJ2-5; D is perhaps TRBD1 or TRBD2 (5 bases each). This CDR3 comprises 15 residues. With 2 bases removed from V and 5 bases from J, the gap between germline ends came to 15 bases. CDR1 is MNHEY, CDR2 SVGAGI, per germline. CDR3 sequence reads: CASSYDIRGPETQYF. DNA for the CDR3: TGTGCCAGCAGTTACGATATTCGGGGACCTGAGACCCAGTACTTC.

Turning to this clonotype: This clone may be a read error of a much larger clone one base away. The chain combines TRBV4-3 with TRBJ2-7, with 8 bases aligning to TRBD1. The CDR3 totals 14 residues. V lost 6 bases and J lost 4; bases outside the gene matches: 8. The germline gives CDR1 LGHNA, CDR2 YSLEER. CDR3 coding DNA: TGCGCCAGCAGACGAACCGGGACAGGATACGAGCAGTACTTC. As protein: CASRRTGTGYEQYF.

Ten or more counts support this clonotype. This rearrangement joins TRBV20-1 to TRBJ2-3; no clear D. Trimming shortened V by 1 base and J by 0 bases, and 5 bases separated the two germline ends. Germline CDR1 DFQATT, CDR2 SNEGSKA (reference sequence). CDR3 size: 13 residues. The CDR3 DNA reads TGCAGTGCTAGAGTAACTAGCACAGATACGCAGTATTTT. Translating it yields CSARVTSTDTQYF.

Only a few counts were recorded for this clonotype. This rearrangement joins TRBV10-2 to TRBJ2-7; D may be TRBD1 (6 bases). CDR1 is WSHSY and CDR2 is SAAADI in the germline V gene. There are 13 residues in the CDR3. V gave up 6 bases and J gave up 7 bases, with 16 bases separating them. DNA of the CDR3: TGCGCCAGCAGGGGACAAGTCCTGTTTGAGCAGTACTTC. It yields the protein CASRGQVLFEQYF.

This clonotype has a handful of counts. The chain links TRBV6-1 to TRBJ2-1, with 7 positions matching TRBD2. With V trimmed by 1 base and J by 4 bases, 7 bases remained unmatched. This CDR3 spans 16 amino acids. The V gene's germline CDR1 is MNHNS and CDR2 SASEGT. The CDR3: CASSEVRGIRYNEQFF. The CDR3 DNA reads TGTGCCAGCAGTGAAGTGCGGGGGATAAGGTACAATGAGCAGTTCTTC.